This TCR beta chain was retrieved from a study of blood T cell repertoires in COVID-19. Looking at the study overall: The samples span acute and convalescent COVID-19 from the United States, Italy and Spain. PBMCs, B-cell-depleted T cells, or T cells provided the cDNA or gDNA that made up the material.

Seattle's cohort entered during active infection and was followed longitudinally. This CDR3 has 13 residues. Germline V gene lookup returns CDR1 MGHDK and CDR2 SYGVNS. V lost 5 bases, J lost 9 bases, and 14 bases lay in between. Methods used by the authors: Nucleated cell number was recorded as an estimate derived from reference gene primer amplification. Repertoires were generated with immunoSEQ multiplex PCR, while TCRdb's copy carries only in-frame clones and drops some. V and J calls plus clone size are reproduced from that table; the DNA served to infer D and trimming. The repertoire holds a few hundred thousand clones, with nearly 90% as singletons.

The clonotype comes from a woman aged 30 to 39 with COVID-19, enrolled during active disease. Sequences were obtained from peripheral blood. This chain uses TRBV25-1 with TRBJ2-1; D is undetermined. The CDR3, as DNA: TGTGCCAGCAGTTTCTCAAGCTACTCTGAGCAGTTCTTC. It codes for CASSFSSYSEQFF.